This T cell receptor (beta chain) was sequenced in a study of CD8 T cells in ankylosing spondylitis. This clonotype was counted many times. No antigen is known for it. The CDR3 totals 14 residues. The germline gives CDR1 DFQATT, CDR2 SNEGSKA (reference sequence). The V end lost 3 bases, the J end lost 1 base, and 12 bases lay between the germline ends. Study-wide findings and caveats: A motif of roughly eight highly homologous TCR beta variants was seen as apparently characteristic of ankylosing spondylitis blood. Disease-linked clones were CD8+ and relatively rare in peripheral blood. A subset of motif variants has previously been described in the synovial fluid and blood of reactive arthritis.

Making the TCR beta libraries involved quantitative 5'-RACE with molecular barcodes. A single record per CDR3 protein comes from TCRdb applying MiXCR to the 5' RACE reads. The table includes a few hundred thousand distinct CDR3 sequences, less than 25% detected once. The sequence was obtained from a female donor with ankylosing spondylitis or in good health (not recorded which). This rearrangement joins TRBV20-1 to TRBJ1-1; possibly TRBD1 for D (5 bases). Material for sequencing was blood, either unsorted or a sorted T cell fraction (not recorded which). CDR3 DNA sequence: TGCAGTGCTAGCCTTGACAGAAGGAACACTGAAGCTTTCTTT. Translated, it gives CSASLDRRNTEAFF.